This paragraph reports one T cell receptor (beta chain). No antigen is known for it. This sample is part of a study of T-cell memory formation after mild COVID-19. Notes on the study in general: A second wave expanding day 15 to 37 was CD4+-biased; contracting clones were balanced. The appearance of some responding clones in pre-infection memory suggested that cross-reactive memory joined.

Germline V gene data show CDR1 as KGHSH and CDR2 as LQKENI. The length of the CDR3 is 15 residues. V lost 3 bases to trimming and J lost 5 bases, with 11 bases between them. After 5'RACE with constant-segment primers, TCR alpha and TCR beta cDNA libraries carrying sample barcodes and UMIs were obtained. TCRdb processed the 5' RACE reads anew with MiXCR; each CDR3 protein has one entry. The data show about 470,000 distinct CDR3 sequences, approximately 25% seen once. What was sequenced was PBMCs or a T cell subset sorted from them (not recorded which). This clonotype was sampled from an adult woman who had mild COVID-19 (a few samples of this study predate the infection). Cell type and time point are not known. J is TRBJ1-6 and V is TRBV18; D unresolved. The CDR3 bases are TGTGCCAGCTCACCGGGGAGGACGGATAATTCACCCCTCCACTTT. This sequence encodes CASSPGRTDNSPLHF.